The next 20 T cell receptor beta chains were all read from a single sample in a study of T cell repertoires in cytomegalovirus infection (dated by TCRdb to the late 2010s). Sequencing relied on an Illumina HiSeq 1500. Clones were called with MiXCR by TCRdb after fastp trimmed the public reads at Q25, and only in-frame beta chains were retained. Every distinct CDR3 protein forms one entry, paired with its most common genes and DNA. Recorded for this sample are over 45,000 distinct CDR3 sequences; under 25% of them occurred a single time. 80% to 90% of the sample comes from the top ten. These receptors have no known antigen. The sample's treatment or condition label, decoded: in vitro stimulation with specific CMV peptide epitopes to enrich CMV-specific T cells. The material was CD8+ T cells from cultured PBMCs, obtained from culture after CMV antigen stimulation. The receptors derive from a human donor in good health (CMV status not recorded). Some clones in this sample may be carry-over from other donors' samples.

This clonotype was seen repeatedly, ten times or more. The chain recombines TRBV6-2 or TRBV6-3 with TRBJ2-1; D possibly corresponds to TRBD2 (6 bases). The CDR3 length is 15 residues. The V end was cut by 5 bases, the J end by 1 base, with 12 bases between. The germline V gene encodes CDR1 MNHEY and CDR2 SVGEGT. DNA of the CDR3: TGTGCCAGCAGTACGTTGGGGGGTTCCTACAATGAGCAGTTCTTC. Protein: CASSTLGGSYNEQFF.

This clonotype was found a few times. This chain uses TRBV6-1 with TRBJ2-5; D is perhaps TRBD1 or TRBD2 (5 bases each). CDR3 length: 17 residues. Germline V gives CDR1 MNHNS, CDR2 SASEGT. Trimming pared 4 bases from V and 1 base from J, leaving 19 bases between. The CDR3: CASSARMRGGLQETQYF. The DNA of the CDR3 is TGTGCCAGCAGTGCCCGGATGAGGGGTGGCCTCCAAGAGACCCAGTACTTC.

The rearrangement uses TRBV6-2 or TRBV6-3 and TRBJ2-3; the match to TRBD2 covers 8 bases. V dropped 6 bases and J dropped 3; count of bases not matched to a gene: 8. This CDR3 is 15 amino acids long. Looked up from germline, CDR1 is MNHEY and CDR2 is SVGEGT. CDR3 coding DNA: TGTGCCAGCAGCAACGGGGGGGCCTTGACAGATACGCAGTATTTT. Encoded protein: CASSNGGALTDTQYF.

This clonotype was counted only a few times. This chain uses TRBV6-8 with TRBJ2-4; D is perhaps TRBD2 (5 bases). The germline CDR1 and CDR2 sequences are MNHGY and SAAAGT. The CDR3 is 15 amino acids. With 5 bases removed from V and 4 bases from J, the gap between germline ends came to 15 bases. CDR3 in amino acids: CASSPELELKNIQYF. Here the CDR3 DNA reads TGTGCCAGCAGTCCGGAACTAGAGCTTAAAAACATTCAGTACTTC.

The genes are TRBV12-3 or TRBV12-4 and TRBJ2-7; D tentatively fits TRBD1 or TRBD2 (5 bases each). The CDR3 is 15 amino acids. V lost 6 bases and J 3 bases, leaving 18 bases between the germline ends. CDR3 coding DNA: TGTGCCAGCAGCCCTCAAAGGGACGGTTTCTACGAGCAGTACTTC. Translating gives CASSPQRDGFYEQYF.

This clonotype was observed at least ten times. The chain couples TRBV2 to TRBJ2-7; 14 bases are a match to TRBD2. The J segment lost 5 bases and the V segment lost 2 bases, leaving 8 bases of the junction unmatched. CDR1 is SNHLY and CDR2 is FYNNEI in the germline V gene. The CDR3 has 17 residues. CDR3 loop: CASSERLGTSGSHEQYF. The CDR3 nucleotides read TGTGCCAGCAGTGAAAGGTTAGGGACTAGCGGGAGCCACGAGCAGTACTTC.

CDR3 bases: TGTGCCAGCAGCTCCGGGACTACTGACACAGATACGCAGTATTTT. Protein product: CASSSGTTDTDTQYF. The chain couples TRBV9 to TRBJ2-3, with TRBD2 matching over 7 bases. Germline V lookup: CDR1 SGDLS, CDR2 YYNGEE. With 4 bases clipped from V and 2 bases from J, the junction kept 7 bases outside the gene matches. The CDR3 totals 15 residues.

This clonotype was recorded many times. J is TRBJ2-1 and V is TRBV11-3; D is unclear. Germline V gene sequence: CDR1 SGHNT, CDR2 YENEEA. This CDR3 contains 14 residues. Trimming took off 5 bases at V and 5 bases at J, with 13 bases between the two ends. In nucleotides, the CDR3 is TGTGCCAGCAGCCGTCAGGACGGACACAATGAGCAGTTCTTC. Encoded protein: CASSRQDGHNEQFF.

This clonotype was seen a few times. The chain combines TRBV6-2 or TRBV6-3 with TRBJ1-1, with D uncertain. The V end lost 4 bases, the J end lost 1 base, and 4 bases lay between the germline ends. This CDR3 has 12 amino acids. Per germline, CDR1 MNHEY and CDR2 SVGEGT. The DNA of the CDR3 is TGTGCCAGCAGTTTATGGAACACTGAAGCTTTCTTT. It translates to CASSLWNTEAFF.

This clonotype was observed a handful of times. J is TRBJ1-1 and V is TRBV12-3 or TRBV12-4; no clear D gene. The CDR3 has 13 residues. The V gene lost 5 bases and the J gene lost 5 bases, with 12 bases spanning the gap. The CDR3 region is CASSIKEGTEAFF. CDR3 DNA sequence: TGTGCCAGCAGTATTAAGGAAGGGACTGAAGCTTTCTTT.

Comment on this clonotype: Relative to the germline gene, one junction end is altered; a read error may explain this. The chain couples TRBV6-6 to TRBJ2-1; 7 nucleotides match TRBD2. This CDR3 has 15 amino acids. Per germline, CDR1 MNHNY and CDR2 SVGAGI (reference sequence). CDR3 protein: CDSSYAEGGPNEQFF. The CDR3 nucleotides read TGTGACAGCAGTTACGCGGAGGGAGGGCCTAATGAGCAGTTCTTC.

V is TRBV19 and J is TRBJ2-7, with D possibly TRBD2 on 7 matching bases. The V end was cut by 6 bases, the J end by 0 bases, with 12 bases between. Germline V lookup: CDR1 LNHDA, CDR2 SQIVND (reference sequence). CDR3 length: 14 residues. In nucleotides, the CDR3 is TGTGCCAGTAGGGGGGGGACATTCTCCTACGAGCAGTACTTC. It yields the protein CASRGGTFSYEQYF. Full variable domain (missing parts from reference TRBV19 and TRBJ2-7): DGGITQSPKYLFRKEGQNVTLSCEQNLNHDAMYWYRQDPGQGLRLIYYSQIVNDFQKGDIAEGYSVSREKKESFPLTVTSAQKNPTAFYLCASRGGTFSYEQYFGPGTRLTVT.

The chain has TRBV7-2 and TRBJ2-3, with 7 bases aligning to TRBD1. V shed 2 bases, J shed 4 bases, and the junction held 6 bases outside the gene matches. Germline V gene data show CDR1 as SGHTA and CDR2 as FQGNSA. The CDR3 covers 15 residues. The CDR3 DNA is TGTGCCAGCAGCTTACGGGACAGAGGATCAGATACGCAGTATTTT. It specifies CASSLRDRGSDTQYF.

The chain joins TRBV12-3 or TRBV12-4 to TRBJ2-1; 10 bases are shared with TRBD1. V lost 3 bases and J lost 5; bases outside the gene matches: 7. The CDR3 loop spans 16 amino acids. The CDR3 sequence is CASSLRDRGYHNEQFF. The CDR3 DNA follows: TGTGCCAGCAGTTTGCGGGACAGGGGTTACCACAATGAGCAGTTCTTC.

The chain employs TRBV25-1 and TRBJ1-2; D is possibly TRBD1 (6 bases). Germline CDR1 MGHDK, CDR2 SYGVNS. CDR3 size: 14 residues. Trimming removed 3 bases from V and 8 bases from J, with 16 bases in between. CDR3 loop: CASSETGLWRGYTF. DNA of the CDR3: TGTGCCAGCAGTGAGACAGGCCTCTGGAGAGGCTACACCTTC.

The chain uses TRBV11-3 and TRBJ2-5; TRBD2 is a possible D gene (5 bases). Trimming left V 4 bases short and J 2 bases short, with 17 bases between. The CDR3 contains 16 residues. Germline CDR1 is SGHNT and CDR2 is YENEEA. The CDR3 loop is CASSSRGKKAQETQYF. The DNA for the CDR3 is TGTGCCAGCAGCTCCCGGGGAAAAAAGGCTCAAGAGACCCAGTACTTC.

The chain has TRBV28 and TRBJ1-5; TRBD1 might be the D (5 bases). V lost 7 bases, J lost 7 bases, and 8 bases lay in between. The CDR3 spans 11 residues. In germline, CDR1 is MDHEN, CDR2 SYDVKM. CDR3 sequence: CASNRGQPQHF. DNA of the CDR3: TGTGCCAGCAATAGGGGACAGCCCCAGCATTTT.

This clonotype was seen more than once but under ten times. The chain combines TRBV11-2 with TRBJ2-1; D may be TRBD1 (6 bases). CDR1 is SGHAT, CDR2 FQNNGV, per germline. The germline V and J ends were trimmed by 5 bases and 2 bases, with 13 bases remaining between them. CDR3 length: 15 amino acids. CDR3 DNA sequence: TGTGCCAGCAGCCAAGGCACAGGGCCCTACAATGAGCAGTTCTTC. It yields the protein CASSQGTGPYNEQFF.

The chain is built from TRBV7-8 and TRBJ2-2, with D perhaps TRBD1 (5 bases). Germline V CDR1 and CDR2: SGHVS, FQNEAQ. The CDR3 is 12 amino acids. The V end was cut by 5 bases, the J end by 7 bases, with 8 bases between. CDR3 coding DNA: TGTGCCAGCAGCCCTACAGGCGGGGAGCTGTTTTTT. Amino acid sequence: CASSPTGGELFF.

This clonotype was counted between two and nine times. The DNA for the CDR3 is TGTGCCAGCAGCTTGGGGGCCGGGGTCGGCTACACCTTC. It yields the protein CASSLGAGVGYTF. The rearrangement links TRBV5-5 to TRBJ1-2; D not certain. Germline V lookup: CDR1 SGHKS, CDR2 YYEKEE (reference sequence). The CDR3 runs 13 residues. The V end lost 0 bases, the J end lost 8 bases, and 11 bases lay between the germline ends.